This note documents a single T cell receptor (beta chain) sequence. The data originate from a study of blood T cell repertoires in COVID-19. Study summary: Samples representing acute and convalescent COVID-19 were sourced from the United States, Italy and Spain. Sample material is recorded as cDNA or gDNA derived from T cells, B-cell-depleted T cells, or PBMCs.

There are 14 residues in the CDR3. Germline CDR1 SGHKS, CDR2 YYEKEE (reference sequence). V was shortened by 1 base and J by 3 bases, with 7 bases between the two germline ends. In the authors' methods: For nucleated cells, counts were estimated from reference gene primer amplification. Repertoires were generated with immunoSEQ multiplex PCR, while TCRdb's copy carries only in-frame clones and drops some. Clonal size and the V and J genes are those of that table, whereas D and trimming came from the DNA. The table has approximately 120,000 clones, 70% to 80% seen once; the top ten hold less than 14%.

The TCR sequence derives from a human donor in a cohort sampled during active COVID-19. V usage is TRBV5-5 and J usage is TRBJ1-4; tentative D call: TRBD1 (6 bases). Sequencing was done on a sample of peripheral blood. The CDR3 loop reads CASSLWGPNEKLFF. The CDR3 nucleotides read TGTGCCAGCAGCTTGTGGGGGCCTAATGAAAAACTGTTTTTT.